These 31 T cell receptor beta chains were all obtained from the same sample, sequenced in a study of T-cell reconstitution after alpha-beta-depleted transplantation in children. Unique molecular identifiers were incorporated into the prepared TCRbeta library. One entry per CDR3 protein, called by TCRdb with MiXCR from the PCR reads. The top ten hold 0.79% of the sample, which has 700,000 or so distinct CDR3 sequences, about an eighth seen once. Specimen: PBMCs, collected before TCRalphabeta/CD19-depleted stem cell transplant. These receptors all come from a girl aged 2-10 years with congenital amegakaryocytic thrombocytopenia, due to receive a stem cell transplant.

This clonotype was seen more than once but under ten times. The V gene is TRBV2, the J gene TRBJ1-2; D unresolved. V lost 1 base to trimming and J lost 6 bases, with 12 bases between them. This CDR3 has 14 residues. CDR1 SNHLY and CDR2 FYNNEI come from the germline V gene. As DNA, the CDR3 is TGTGCCAGCAGTGAAGTTCGGCAGACTCATGGCTACACCTTC. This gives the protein CASSEVRQTHGYTF.

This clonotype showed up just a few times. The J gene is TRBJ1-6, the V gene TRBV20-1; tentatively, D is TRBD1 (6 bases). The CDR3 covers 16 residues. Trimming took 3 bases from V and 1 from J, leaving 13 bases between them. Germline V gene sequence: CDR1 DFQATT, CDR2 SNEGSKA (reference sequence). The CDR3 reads CSASASGVSYNSPLHF. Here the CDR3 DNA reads TGCAGTGCTAGTGCTTCAGGGGTTTCCTATAATTCACCCCTCCACTTT.

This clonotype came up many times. CDR3 loop: CSAAGTSGSYNEQFF. Here the CDR3 DNA reads TGCAGTGCTGCCGGGACTAGCGGATCCTACAATGAGCAGTTCTTC. The chain couples TRBV20-1 to TRBJ2-1; 11 bases map to TRBD2. Looked up from germline, CDR1 is DFQATT and CDR2 is SNEGSKA (reference sequence). V shed 5 bases and J 1 base; nucleotides not matched to a gene: 4. The CDR3 loop spans 15 amino acids.

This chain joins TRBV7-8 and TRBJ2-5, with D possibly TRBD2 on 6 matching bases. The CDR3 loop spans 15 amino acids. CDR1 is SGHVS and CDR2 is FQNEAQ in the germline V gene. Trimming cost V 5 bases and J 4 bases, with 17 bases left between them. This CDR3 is CASSHVPGVPETQYF. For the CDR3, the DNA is TGTGCCAGCAGCCACGTCCCGGGAGTCCCAGAGACCCAGTACTTC.

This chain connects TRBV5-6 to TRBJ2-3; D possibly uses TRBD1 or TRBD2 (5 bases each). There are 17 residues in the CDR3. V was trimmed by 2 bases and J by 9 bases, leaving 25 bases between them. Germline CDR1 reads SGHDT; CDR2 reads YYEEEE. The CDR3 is CASSLDRLRRDYDTQYF. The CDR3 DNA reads TGTGCCAGCAGCTTAGACAGACTCCGACGGGATTATGACACGCAGTATTTT.

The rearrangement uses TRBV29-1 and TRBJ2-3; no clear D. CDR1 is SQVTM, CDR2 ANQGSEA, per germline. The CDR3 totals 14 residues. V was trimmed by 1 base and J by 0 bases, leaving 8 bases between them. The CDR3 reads CSVEVTQSTDTQYF. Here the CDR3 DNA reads TGCAGCGTTGAAGTCACCCAAAGCACAGATACGCAGTATTTT.

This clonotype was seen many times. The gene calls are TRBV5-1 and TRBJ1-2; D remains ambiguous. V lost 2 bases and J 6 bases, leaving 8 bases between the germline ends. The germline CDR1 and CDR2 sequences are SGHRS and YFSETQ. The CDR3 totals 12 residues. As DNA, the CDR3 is TGCGCCAGCAGCTTAAACGGGGATGGCTACACCTTC. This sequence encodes CASSLNGDGYTF.

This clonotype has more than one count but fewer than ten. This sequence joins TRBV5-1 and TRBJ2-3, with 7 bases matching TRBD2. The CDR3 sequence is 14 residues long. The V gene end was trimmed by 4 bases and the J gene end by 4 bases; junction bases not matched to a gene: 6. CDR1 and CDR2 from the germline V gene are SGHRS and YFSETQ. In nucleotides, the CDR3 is TGCGCCAGCAGCCAAGGACTAGTTTCAGATACGCAGTATTTT. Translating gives CASSQGLVSDTQYF.

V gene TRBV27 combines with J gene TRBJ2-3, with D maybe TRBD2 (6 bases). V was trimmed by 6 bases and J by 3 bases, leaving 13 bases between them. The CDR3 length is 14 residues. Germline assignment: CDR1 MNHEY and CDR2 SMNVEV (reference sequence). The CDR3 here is CASRRLARTDTQYF. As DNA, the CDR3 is TGTGCCAGCAGGAGGCTAGCGAGGACAGATACGCAGTATTTT.

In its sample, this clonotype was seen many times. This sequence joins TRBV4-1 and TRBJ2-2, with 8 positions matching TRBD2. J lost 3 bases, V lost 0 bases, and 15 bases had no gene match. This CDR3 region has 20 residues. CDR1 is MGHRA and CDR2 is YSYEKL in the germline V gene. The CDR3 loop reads CASSQDSFFGLAADTGELFF. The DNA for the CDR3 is TGCGCCAGCAGCCAAGATTCATTCTTCGGACTAGCAGCGGACACCGGGGAGCTGTTTTTT.

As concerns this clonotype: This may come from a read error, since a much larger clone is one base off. The CDR3 sequence: CACSVPVGRGEQFF. The CDR3 DNA follows: TGTGCCTGCAGTGTCCCCGTGGGGAGGGGAGAGCAGTTCTTC. The chain employs TRBV12-3 or TRBV12-4 and TRBJ2-1; the match to TRBD2 covers 7 bases. This CDR3 has 14 residues.

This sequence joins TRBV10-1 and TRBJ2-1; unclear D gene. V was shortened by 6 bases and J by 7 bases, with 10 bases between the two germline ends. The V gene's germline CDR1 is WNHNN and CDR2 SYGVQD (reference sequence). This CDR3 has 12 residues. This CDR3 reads CASSDFWNEQFF. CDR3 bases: TGCGCCAGCAGCGATTTTTGGAATGAGCAGTTCTTC.

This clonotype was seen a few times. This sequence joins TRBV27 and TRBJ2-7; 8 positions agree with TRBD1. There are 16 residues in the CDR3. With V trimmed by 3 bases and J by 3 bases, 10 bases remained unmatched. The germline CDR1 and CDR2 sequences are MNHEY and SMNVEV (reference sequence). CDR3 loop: CASSFDSPTGGYEQYF. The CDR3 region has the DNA TGTGCCAGCAGTTTCGATTCGCCCACAGGGGGCTACGAGCAGTACTTC.

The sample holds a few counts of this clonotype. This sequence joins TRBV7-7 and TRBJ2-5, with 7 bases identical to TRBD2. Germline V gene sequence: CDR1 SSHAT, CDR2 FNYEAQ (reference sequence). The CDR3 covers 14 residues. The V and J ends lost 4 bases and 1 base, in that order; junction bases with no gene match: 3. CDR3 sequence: CASSSTSAQETQYF. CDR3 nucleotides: TGTGCCAGCAGCTCTACTAGCGCCCAAGAGACCCAGTACTTC. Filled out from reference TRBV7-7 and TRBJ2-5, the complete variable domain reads GAGVSQSPRYKVTKRGQDVTLRCDPISSHATLYWYQQALGQGPEFLTYFNYEAQPDKSGLPSDRFSAERPEGSISTLTIQRTEQRDSAMYRCASSSTSAQETQYFGPGTRLLVL.

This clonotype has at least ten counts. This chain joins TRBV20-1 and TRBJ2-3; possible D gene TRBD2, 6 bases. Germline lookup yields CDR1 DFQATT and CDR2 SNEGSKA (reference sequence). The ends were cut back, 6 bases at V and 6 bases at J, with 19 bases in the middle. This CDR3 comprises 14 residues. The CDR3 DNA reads TGCAGTGCCTTAAGACTAGACTCAAGGGATACGCAGTATTTT. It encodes CSALRLDSRDTQYF.

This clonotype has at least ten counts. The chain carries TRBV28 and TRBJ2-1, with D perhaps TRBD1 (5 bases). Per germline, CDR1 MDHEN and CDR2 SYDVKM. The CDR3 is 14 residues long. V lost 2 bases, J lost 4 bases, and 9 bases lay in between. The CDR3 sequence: CASSLRGRYNEQFF. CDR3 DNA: TGTGCCAGCAGTTTAAGGGGCAGATACAATGAGCAGTTCTTC.

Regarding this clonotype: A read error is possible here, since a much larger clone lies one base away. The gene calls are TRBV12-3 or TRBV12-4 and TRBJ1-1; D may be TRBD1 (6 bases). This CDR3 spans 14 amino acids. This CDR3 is CTSRIGGARSEAFF. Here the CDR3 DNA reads TGTACCAGCAGGATAGGGGGGGCGCGTTCTGAAGCTTTCTTT.

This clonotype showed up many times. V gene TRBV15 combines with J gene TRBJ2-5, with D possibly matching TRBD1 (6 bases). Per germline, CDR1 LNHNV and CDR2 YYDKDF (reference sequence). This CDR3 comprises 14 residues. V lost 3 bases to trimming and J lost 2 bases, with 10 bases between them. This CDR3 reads CATSSPRGQETQYF. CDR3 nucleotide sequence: TGTGCCACCAGCAGCCCAAGGGGGCAAGAGACCCAGTACTTC.

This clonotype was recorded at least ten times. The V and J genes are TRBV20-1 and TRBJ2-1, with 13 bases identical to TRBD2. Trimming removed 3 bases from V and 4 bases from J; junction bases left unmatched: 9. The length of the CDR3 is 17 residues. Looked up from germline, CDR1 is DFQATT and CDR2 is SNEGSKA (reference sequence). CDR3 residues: CSARSGTSGMSYNEQFF. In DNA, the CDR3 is TGCAGTGCTAGGTCCGGGACTAGCGGGATGTCTTACAATGAGCAGTTCTTC.

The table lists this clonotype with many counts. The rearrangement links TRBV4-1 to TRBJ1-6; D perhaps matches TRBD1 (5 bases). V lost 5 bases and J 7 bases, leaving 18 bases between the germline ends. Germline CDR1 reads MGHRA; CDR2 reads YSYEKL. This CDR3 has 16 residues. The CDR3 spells CASSYLAKGPNSPLHF. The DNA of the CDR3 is TGCGCCAGCAGCTACCTGGCGAAGGGACCGAATTCACCCCTCCACTTT.

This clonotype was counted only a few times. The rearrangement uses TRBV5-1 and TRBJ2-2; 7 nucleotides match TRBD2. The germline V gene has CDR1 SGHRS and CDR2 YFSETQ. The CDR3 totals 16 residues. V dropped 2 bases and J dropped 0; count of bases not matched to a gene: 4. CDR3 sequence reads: CASSFISGANTGELFF. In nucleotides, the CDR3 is TGCGCCAGCAGCTTTATAAGCGGGGCGAACACCGGGGAGCTGTTTTTT.

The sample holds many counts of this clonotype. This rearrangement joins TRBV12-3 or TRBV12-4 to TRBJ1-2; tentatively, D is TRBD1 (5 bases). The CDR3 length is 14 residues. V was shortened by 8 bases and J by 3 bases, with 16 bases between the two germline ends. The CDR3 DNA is TGTGCCAGCGCGGGGGGTAAAGGCTACTATGGCTACACCTTC. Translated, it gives CASAGGKGYYGYTF.

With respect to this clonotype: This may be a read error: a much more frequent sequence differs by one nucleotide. The CDR3 DNA follows: TGCGCCATCAGCTTTGCCAGTCCTGGAAACACCATATATTTT. It is translated as CAISFASPGNTIYF. The chain has TRBV5-1 and TRBJ1-3, with D hard to call. This CDR3 contains 14 residues. Germline loops: CDR1 SGHRS, CDR2 YFSETQ.

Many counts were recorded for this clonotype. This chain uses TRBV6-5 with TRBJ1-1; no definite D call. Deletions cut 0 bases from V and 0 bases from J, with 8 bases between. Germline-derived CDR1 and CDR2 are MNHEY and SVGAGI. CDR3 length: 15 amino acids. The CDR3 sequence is CASSYSRRMNTEAFF. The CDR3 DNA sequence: TGTGCCAGCAGTTACTCGCGCCGGATGAACACTGAAGCTTTCTTT.

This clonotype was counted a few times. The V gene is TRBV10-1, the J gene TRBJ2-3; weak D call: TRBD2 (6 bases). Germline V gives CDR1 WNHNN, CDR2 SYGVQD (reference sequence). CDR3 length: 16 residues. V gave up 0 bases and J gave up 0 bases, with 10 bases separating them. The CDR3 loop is CASSESIAASTDTQYF. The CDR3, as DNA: TGCGCCAGCAGTGAGTCCATAGCGGCTAGCACAGATACGCAGTATTTT.

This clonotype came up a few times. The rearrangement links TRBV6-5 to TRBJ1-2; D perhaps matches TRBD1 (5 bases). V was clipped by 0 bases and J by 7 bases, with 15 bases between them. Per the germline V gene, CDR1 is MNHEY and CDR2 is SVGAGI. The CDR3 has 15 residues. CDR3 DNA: TGTGCCAGCAGTTACTCGATAAAAGGGACGGGTGGCTACACCTTC. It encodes CASSYSIKGTGGYTF.

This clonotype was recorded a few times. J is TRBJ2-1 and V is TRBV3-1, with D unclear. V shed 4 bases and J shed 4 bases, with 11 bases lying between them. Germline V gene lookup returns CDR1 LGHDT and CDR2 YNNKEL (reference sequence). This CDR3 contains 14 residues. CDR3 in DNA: TGTGCCAGCAGCCCTTACACCTCATACAATGAGCAGTTCTTC. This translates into CASSPYTSYNEQFF.

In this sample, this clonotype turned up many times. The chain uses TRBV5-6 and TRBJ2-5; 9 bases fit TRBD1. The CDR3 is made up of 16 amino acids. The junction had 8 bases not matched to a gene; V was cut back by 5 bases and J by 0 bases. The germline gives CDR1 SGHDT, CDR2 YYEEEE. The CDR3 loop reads CASRPRGTGYQETQYF. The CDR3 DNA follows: TGTGCCAGCAGGCCTCGAGGGACAGGGTACCAAGAGACCCAGTACTTC.

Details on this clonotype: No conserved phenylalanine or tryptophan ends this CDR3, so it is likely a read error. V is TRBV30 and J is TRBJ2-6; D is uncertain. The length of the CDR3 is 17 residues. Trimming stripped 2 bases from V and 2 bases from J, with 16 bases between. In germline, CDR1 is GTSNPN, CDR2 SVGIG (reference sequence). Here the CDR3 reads CAWSTTMGRTGANVLTY. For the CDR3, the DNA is TGTGCCTGGAGTACCACTATGGGCCGTACTGGGGCCAACGTCCTGACTTAC.

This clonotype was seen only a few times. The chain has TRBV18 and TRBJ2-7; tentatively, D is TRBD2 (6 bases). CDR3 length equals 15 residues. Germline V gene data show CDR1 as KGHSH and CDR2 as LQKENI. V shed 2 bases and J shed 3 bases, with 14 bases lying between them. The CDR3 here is CASSPTGTSDYEQYF. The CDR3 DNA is TGTGCCAGCTCACCAACCGGGACTTCTGACTACGAGCAGTACTTC.

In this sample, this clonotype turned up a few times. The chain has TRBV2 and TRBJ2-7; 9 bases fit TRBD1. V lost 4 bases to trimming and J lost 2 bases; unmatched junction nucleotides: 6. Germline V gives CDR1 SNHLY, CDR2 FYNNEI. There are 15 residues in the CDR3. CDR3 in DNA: TGTGCCAGCAGTGGGACAGGGGTACTTCCCTACGAGCAGTACTTC. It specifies CASSGTGVLPYEQYF.